This T cell receptor (beta chain) was found in a study of spatial heterogeneity in lung cancer. The time point denotes: blood at routine non-recurrence follow-up after resection. The input material, whole RNA from tumor, nontumor lung or frozen PBMC, was sequenced unsorted. Germline values: CDR1 SGDLS, CDR2 YYNGEE. This CDR3 comprises 16 residues. Losses at the gene ends were 1 base for V and 5 bases for J; bases not matched to a gene: 6. TCRdb independently ran MiXCR on the 5' RACE reads; one entry per CDR3 protein. The sample holds under 20,000 distinct CDR3 sequences, more than 8% seen once. The table lists this clonotype with many counts.

This specimen was PBMCs, taken at follow-up. The rearrangement uses TRBV9 and TRBJ2-5; 12 nucleotides agree with TRBD2. This TCR was sampled from a female donor with early-stage non-small cell lung cancer. For the CDR3, the DNA is TGTGCCAGCAGCGTAACCCTAGCGGGGGGGCGTGAGACCCAGTACTTC. This gives the protein CASSVTLAGGRETQYF.